Listed below are T cell receptor beta chains from one sample, sequenced in a study of long-term antiretroviral therapy in people with HIV. TCRdb's table, derived via immunoSEQ multiplex PCR, lists solely in-frame clones and lacks some. The sample holds 15,000 to 20,000 clones, approximately 95% seen once. The sample here was unsorted PBMCs, taken less than 13 years after starting antiretroviral therapy. The source is a man aged 25 to 40 with HIV. The CDR3 runs from the conserved cysteine through the conserved F or W. The D gene is left open where the match is weak. A row's size may be missing; if present it is once, few, many or a size class.

CDR3 length | D gene | J gene | V gene | clone size | CDR3 DNA | CDR3 protein
14 | . | TRBJ1-2 | TRBV5-6 | . | TGTGCCAGCAGCTTAGGACAGCTTAACTATGGCTACACCTTC | CASSLGQLNYGYTF
16 | . | TRBJ1-5 | TRBV7-8 | few | TGTGCCAGCAGCCCAGAAGCTCCTCGAGCAGATCAGCCCCAGCATTTT | CASSPEAPRADQPQHF
15 | TRBD2 | TRBJ2-1 | TRBV10-2 | . | TGCGCCAGCGTTTCAAACGCGGGGGGCCGAAATGAGCAGTTCTTC | CASVSNAGGRNEQFF
16 | . | TRBJ2-4 | TRBV6-5 | . | TGTGCCAGCAGTTACTCCGGGCTTGCAGCCAAAAACATTCAGTACTTC | CASSYSGLAAKNIQYF
15 | . | TRBJ1-2 | TRBV19 | . | TGTGCCAGTAGTATGGAGGGGATGCGGGGCTATGGCTACACCTTC | CASSMEGMRGYGYTF
14 | TRBD1 | TRBJ2-5 | TRBV10-3 | . | TGTGCCATCACTCCCGGGACAGGCCAAGAGACCCAGTACTTC | CAITPGTGQETQYF
20 | . | TRBJ2-2 | TRBV4-1 | . | TGCGCCAGCAGCCAAGACCCCGGAAGGGGCCGCCTAGGTCTAGGCGGGGAGCTGTTTTTT | CASSQDPGRGRLGLGGELFF
13 | . | TRBJ2-7 | TRBV28 | few | TGTGCCAGCAGCTTAATCACTCGGACCCAGCGGTACTTC | CASSLITRTQRYF
14 | TRBD2 | TRBJ2-7 | TRBV6-5 | . | TGTGCCAGCAGTTATAGCGGGGGAGTCTACGAGCAGTACTTC | CASSYSGGVYEQYF
17 | TRBD1 | TRBJ1-2 | TRBV7-8 | . | TGTGCCAGCAGCTTAGCAGCTTACGGGGACAGGAACCTTGGCTACACCTTC | CASSLAAYGDRNLGYTF
16 | TRBD2 | TRBJ2-3 | TRBV5-1 | . | TGCGCCAGCAGCACACTAGCGGGGGGAAGCACAGATACGCAGTATTTT | CASSTLAGGSTDTQYF
18 | TRBD2 | TRBJ2-5 | TRBV11-2 | . | TGTGCCAGCAGCTTAGGGGCTAGCGGGGGTGCCTACCAAGAGACCCAGTACTTC | CASSLGASGGAYQETQYF
15 | TRBD2 | TRBJ2-5 | TRBV11-3 | . | TGTGCCAGCAGCTCCGGGACTAGCGGGGGATCGACCCAGTACTTC | CASSSGTSGGSTQYF
16 | TRBD2 | TRBJ2-2 | TRBV7-8 | . | TGTGCCAGCAGACGACTAGCGGATATAGTCGCCGGGGAGCTGTTTTTT | CASRRLADIVAGELFF
13 | . | TRBJ2-2 | TRBV5-1 | . | TGCGCCAGCAGCTTGGGGGTCACCGGGGAGCTGTTTTTT | CASSLGVTGELFF
14 | . | TRBJ1-6 | TRBV5-6 | . | TGTGCCAGCAGCCCAATAGGGGACAATTCACCCCTCCACTTT | CASSPIGDNSPLHF
18 | TRBD1 | TRBJ1-1 | TRBV5-1 | . | TGCGCCAGCAGCTTGACCCGTTTGCAGGGACAGCTGAACACTGAAGCTTTCTTT | CASSLTRLQGQLNTEAFF
14 | . | TRBJ1-1 | TRBV2 | . | TGTGCCAGCAGTGTTCGGGAGATGAACACTGAAGCTTTCTTT | CASSVREMNTEAFF
11 | . | TRBJ2-7 | TRBV20-1 | once | TGCAGTGCCGCGGACGTCTACGAGCAGTACTTC | CSAADVYEQYF
16 | TRBD1 | TRBJ1-2 | TRBV11-2 | . | TGTGCCAGCAGCTTCGGAGGACAGGGGTCAGACTATGGCTACACCTTC | CASSFGGQGSDYGYTF
14 | . | TRBJ1-2 | TRBV6-6 | . | TGTGCCAGCAGTTACCAGGACGCCGTACGTGGCTACACCTTC | CASSYQDAVRGYTF
13 | . | TRBJ1-6 | TRBV6-1 | . | TGTGCCAGCAGTGAAGGGAATAATTCACCCCTCCACTTT | CASSEGNNSPLHF
15 | TRBD1 | TRBJ2-7 | TRBV2 | . | TGTGCCAGCAGTCAACGACAGGGGGACAGGTACGAGCAGTACTTC | CASSQRQGDRYEQYF
15 | TRBD2 | TRBJ2-1 | TRBV11-3 | once | TGTGCCAGCAGCTTAAACGGGGGGATGTACAATGAGCAGTTCTTC | CASSLNGGMYNEQFF
14 | . | TRBJ1-2 | TRBV28 | . | TGTGCCAGCTCTTTGGGGGGCCGCCCTCATGGCTACACCTTC | CASSLGGRPHGYTF
17 | TRBD2 | TRBJ2-5 | TRBV4-1 | . | TGCGCCAGCAGCCAAGAGCCTAGCGGGGGGGCCGCCCAGACCCAGTACTTC | CASSQEPSGGAAQTQYF
15 | . | TRBJ2-7 | TRBV29-1 | . | TGCAGCGTTGAAGATCCGAAGGGATACTCCTACGAGCAGTACTTC | CSVEDPKGYSYEQYF
14 | . | TRBJ1-6 | TRBV4-1 | . | TGCGCCAGCAGCCTGATAATGGGTAATTCACCCCTCCACTTT | CASSLIMGNSPLHF
14 | . | TRBJ2-5 | TRBV5-1 | . | TGCGCCAGCAGCTTGTGGCAGCAACAAGAGACCCAGTACTTC | CASSLWQQQETQYF
14 | . | TRBJ1-5 | TRBV10-3 | . | TGTGCCATCAGTGAGTCGACAGTCAATCAGCCCCAGCATTTT | CAISESTVNQPQHF
13 | TRBD1 | TRBJ1-2 | TRBV19 | . | TGTGCCAGTAGCCGGGGACAGTTCTCTGGCTACACCTTC | CASSRGQFSGYTF
14 | TRBD1 | TRBJ2-5 | TRBV6-5 | . | TGTGCCAGCAGTCCGACAGGGGGTTGGGAGACCCAGTACTTC | CASSPTGGWETQYF
17 | . | TRBJ2-6 | TRBV9 | . | TGTGCCAGCAGCGTAGCCCCTTACAGCTCTGGGGCCAACGTCCTGACTTTC | CASSVAPYSSGANVLTF
17 | . | TRBJ1-6 | TRBV7-8 | . | TGTGCCAGCAGCTTAGTGTCCGGGGGCACGGGCAATTCACCCCTCCACTTT | CASSLVSGGTGNSPLHF